The TCR beta chain under discussion was sequenced for a study of HIV-infected children after antiretroviral therapy interruption. Treatment of the sample: PENTA 11 planned treatment interruption arm or continuous ART arm. Participants had taken at least three-drug ART for at least 24 weeks. The TCR library was built from RNA with a 3' RACE protocol and unique molecular identifiers. TCRdb called the 3' RACE reads again in MiXCR, with one record for every CDR3 protein. The table includes some 90,000 distinct CDR3 sequences, about 7.2% detected once. Germline-derived CDR1 and CDR2 are LNHDA and SQIVND (reference sequence). The CDR3 spans 12 residues. Trimming took 2 bases from V and 8 from J, leaving 9 bases between them.

The sequences come from CD45RA+ CD4+ T cells from PBMCs, pooled from several time points, collected from a donor given antiretroviral therapy, either interrupted or continuous. Noted subset: naive CD4+ CD45RA+ CD45RO- T cells. This rearrangement joins TRBV19 to TRBJ1-2; TRBD1 might be the D (5 bases). The sequence derives from a pool of human donors with HIV. The CDR3 DNA reads as TGTGCCAGTAGTATAAGAGGGGAGGGCTACACCTTC. It specifies CASSIRGEGYTF.